This TCR beta chain was sequenced in a study of CD8 T cells in ankylosing spondylitis. This clonotype was detected many times. The antigen is undetermined. One entry per CDR3 protein results from TCRdb running MiXCR on the 5' RACE reads. This sample yields roughly 440,000 distinct CDR3 sequences, of which roughly 17% are seen a single time; over 1% belongs to the top ten. The CDR3 totals 16 residues. Germline V lookup: CDR1 DFQATT, CDR2 SNEGSKA (reference sequence). The trim removed 3 bases at V and 7 bases at J, leaving 16 bases unmatched. Whole-study findings and limits: What appeared characteristic of ankylosing spondylitis blood was a TCR beta motif of eight highly homologous variants.

The receptor's source is a male donor with ankylosing spondylitis. The rearrangement uses TRBV20-1 and TRBJ2-5; 8 bases are a match to TRBD2. Sequenced input: blood, either unsorted or a sorted T cell fraction (not recorded which). Written as DNA, the CDR3 is TGCAGTGCTAGTCCCCGGGGGGGATCTGGATTCTGGACCCAGTACTTC. As protein: CSASPRGGSGFWTQYF.